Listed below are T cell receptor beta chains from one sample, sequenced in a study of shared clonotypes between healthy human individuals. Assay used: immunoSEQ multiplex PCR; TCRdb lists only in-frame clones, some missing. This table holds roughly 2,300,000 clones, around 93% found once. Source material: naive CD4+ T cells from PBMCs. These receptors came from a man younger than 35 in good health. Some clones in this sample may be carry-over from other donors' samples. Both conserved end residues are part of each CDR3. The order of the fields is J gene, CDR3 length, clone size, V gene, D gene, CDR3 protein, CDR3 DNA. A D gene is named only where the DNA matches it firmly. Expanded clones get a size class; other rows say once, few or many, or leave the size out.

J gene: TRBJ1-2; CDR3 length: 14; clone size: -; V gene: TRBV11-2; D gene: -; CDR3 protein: CASSLSHSNYGYTF; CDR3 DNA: TGTGCCAGCAGCTTATCCCACAGCAACTATGGCTACACCTTC
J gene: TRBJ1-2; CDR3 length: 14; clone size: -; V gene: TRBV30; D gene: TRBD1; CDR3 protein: CAWSTRGLVYGYTF; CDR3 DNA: TGTGCCTGGAGTACGAGGGGGCTTGTCTATGGCTACACCTTC
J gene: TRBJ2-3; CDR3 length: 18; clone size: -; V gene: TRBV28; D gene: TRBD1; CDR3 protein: CASSTGTGGILSTDTQYF; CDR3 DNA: TGTGCCAGCAGTACCGGGACAGGGGGCATACTGAGCACAGATACGCAGTATTTT
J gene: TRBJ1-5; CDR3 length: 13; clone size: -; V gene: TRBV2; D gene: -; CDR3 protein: CASSAEGNQPQHF; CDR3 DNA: TGTGCCAGCAGCGCGGAGGGCAATCAGCCCCAGCATTTT
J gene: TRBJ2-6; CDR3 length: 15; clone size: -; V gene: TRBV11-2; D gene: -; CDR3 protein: CASSYLGSGANVLTF; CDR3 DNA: TGTGCCAGCAGCTACCTCGGGTCGGGGGCCAACGTCCTGACTTTC
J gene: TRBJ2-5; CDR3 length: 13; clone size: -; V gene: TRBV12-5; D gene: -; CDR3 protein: CASGSPGEETQYF; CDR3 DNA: TGTGCTAGTGGTTCACCGGGGGAAGAGACCCAGTACTTC
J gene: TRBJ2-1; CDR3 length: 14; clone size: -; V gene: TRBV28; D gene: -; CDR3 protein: CASSRGGARNEQFF; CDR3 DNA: TGTGCCAGCAGTCGAGGGGGGGCTCGGAATGAGCAGTTCTTC
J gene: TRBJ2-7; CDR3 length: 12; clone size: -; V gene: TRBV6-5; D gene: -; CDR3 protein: CASSSGSHEQYF; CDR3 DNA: TGTGCCAGCAGTTCAGGGAGCCACGAGCAGTACTTC
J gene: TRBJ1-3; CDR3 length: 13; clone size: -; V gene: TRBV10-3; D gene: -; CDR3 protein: CAIKWQFGNTIYF; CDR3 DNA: TGTGCCATCAAGTGGCAGTTTGGGAACACCATATATTTT
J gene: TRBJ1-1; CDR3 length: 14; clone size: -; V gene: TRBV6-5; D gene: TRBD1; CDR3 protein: CASSKQGTDTEAFF; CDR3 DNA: TGTGCCAGCAGTAAACAGGGGACGGACACTGAAGCTTTCTTT
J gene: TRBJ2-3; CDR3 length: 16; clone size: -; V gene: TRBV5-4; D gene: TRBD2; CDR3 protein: CASSLGLAGVADTQYF; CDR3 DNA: TGTGCCAGCAGCTTGGGACTAGCGGGGGTCGCCGATACGCAGTATTTT
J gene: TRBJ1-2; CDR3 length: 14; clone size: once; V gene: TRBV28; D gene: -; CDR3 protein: CASTTVGGGDGYTF; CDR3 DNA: TGTGCCAGCACGACCGTAGGGGGGGGTGATGGCTACACCTTC
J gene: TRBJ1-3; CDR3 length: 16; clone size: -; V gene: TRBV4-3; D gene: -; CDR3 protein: CASSRQVVGSGNTIYF; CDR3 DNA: TGCGCCAGCAGCCGACAAGTGGTGGGCTCTGGAAACACCATATATTTT
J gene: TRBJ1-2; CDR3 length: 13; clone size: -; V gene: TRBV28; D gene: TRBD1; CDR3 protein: CASSATDRVGYTF; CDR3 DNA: TGTGCCAGCAGTGCTACGGACAGGGTTGGCTACACCTTC
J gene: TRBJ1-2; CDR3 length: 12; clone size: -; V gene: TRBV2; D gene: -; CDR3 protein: CASSRDNYGYTF; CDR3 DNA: TGTGCCAGCAGTCGGGACAACTATGGCTACACCTTC
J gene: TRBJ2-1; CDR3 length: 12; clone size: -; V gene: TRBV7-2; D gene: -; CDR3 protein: CASSLMTPEQFF; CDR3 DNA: TGTGCCAGCAGCTTAATGACCCCAGAGCAGTTCTTC
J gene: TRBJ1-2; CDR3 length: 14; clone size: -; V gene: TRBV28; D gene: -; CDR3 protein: CASREQVSARGYTF; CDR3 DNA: TGTGCCAGCAGGGAACAGGTCTCGGCAAGGGGCTACACCTTC
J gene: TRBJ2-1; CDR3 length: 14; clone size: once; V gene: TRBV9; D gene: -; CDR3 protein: CASRPGLGVDEQFF; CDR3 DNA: TGTGCCAGCAGGCCGGGACTGGGGGTCGATGAGCAGTTCTTC
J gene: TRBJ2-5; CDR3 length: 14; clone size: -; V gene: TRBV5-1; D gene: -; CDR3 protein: CASSFWGAQETQYF; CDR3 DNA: TGCGCCAGCAGCTTTTGGGGGGCCCAAGAGACCCAGTACTTC
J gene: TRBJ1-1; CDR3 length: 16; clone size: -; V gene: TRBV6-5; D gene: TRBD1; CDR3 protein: CASSSDGTGGNTEAFF; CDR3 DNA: TGTGCCAGCAGTTCCGACGGAACAGGGGGCAACACTGAAGCTTTCTTT